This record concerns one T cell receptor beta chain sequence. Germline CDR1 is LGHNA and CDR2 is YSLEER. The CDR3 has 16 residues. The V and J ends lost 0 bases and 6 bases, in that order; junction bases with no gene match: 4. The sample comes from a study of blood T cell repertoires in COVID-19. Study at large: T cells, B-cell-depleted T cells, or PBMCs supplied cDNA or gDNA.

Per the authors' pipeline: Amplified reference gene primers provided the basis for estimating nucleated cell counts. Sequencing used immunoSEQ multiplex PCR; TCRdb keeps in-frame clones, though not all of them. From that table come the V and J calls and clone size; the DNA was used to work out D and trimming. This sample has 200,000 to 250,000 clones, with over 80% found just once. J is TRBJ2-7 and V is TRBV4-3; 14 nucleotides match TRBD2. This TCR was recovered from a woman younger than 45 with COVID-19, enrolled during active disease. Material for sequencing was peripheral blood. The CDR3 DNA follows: TGCGCCAGCAGCCAAGATCGGACTAGCGGGAGGTTCGAGCAGTACTTC. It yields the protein CASSQDRTSGRFEQYF.